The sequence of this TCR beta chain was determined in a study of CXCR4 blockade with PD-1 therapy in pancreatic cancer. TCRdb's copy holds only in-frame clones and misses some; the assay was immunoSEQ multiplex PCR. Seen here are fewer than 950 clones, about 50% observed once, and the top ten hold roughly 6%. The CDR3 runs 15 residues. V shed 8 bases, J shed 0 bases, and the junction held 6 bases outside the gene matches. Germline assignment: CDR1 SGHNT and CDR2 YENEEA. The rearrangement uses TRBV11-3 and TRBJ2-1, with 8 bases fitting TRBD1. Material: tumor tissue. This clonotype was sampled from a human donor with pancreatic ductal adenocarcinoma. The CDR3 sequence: CASGETGGSYNEQFF. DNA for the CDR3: TGTGCCAGCGGAGAAACAGGGGGCTCCTACAATGAGCAGTTCTTC.